The present TCR beta chain was sequenced within a study of regulatory T cells in long-lasting Graves disease. Whole-study results and caveats: Patients with persistent disease showed a bias toward TRBV28, TRBJ1-2 and TRBJ2-5. Persistent Graves' patients showed less TCR diversity than newly diagnosed patients showed. Accuracy was possibly reduced by small sample size.

This clonotype was seen more than once but under ten times. Its cognate antigen is unknown. Indicated time point: persistent/refractory GD, antithyroid drugs over 5 years with positive TRAb. RNA isolated from PBMCs was used to make the TCR library. Staff took about 10 milliliters of peripheral blood and put it into EDTA tubes. Both iRepertoire HTBI primers and Arm-PCR of CDR3 regions were used to build the TCR beta libraries. Each CDR3 protein gets one entry after TCRdb re-called the multiplex PCR reads with MiXCR. The repertoire holds 500,000 to 800,000 distinct CDR3 sequences, with around 30% as singletons. This CDR3 spans 12 amino acids. Germline V CDR1 and CDR2: SEHNR, FQNEAQ (reference sequence). The V end lost 4 bases, the J end lost 8 bases, and 11 bases lay between the germline ends.

Sequencing used peripheral blood mononuclear cells (PBMCs), obtained when the disease was refractory, from a patient treated with antithyroid drugs. The chain carries TRBV7-9 and TRBJ1-2, with D hard to call. This clonotype was sampled from a female donor with Graves disease. The CDR3 spells CASSSTPSGYTF. CDR3 in DNA: TGTGCCAGCAGCTCAACTCCCTCCGGCTACACCTTC.